Below are 29 T cell receptor beta chains sequenced from a single sample in a study of T cells in women clearing cervical HPV infection. Generated by immunoSEQ multiplex PCR, the TCRdb table keeps only in-frame clones and is missing some. Listed are around 30,000 clones; approximately 3% falls within the top ten. The sample taken for sequencing was blood buffy coat. These receptors were obtained from a woman aged 18-70 years with a cervical HPV16 infection that either progressed to CIN3+ or cleared (not recorded which).

Points on this clone: Coverage ceases 3 residues before the CDR3 finishes, and the germline J gene fills in the end. V usage is TRBV30 and J usage is TRBJ2-2; D is unclear. Trimming took off 4 bases at V and 0 bases at J, with 12 bases between the two ends. Germline V gene sequence: CDR1 GTSNPN, CDR2 SVGIG (reference sequence). This CDR3 region has 15 residues. This CDR3 reads CAWTPPDTNTGELFF. CDR3 DNA (partial): TGTGCCTGGACCCCGCCTGACACGAACACCGGGGAG.

Turning to this clone: From the germline J gene comes the end of the CDR3, since the read stops 3 residues before it. The rearrangement uses TRBV5-1 and TRBJ2-1, with TRBD1 matching 9 bases. CDR3 length: 15 amino acids. Looked up from germline, CDR1 is SGHRS and CDR2 is YFSETQ. The V gene end was trimmed by 3 bases and the J gene end by 1 base; junction bases not matched to a gene: 2. The part of the CDR3 DNA that was read is TGCGCCAGCAGCTCGGGACAGGGTTCCTACAATGAG. Translation gives CASSSGQGSYNE. The whole CDR3 region reads CASSSGQGSYNEQFF. Full variable domain (rest looked up from reference TRBV5-1 and TRBJ2-1): KAGVTQTPRYLIKTRGQQVTLSCSPISGHRSVSWYQQTPGQGLQFLFEYFSETQRNKGNFPGRFSGRQFSNSRSEMNVSTLELGDSALYLCASSSGQGSYNEQFFGPGTRLTVL.

The sequenced part of the CDR3 DNA is TGCGCCAGCAGCCCAAGCTCCGGGACTGGAATAAATGAG. This gives the protein CASSPSSGTGINE. The complete CDR3 sequence is CASSPSSGTGINEQFF. The rearrangement links TRBV5-1 to TRBJ2-1; the D gene is possibly TRBD2 (6 bases). The CDR3 end falls 3 residues outside the read, so it is completed with the germline J gene. Germline V CDR1 and CDR2: SGHRS, YFSETQ. The CDR3 extends over 16 amino acids. Trimming pared 4 bases from V and 7 bases from J, leaving 21 bases between.

A note on this clone: Read data end 3 residues before the CDR3 end; the end is taken from the germline J gene. This chain connects TRBV18 to TRBJ2-5, with D possibly being TRBD2 (6 bases). CDR1 KGHSH and CDR2 LQKENI come from the germline V gene. V gave up 6 bases and J gave up 2 bases, with 13 bases separating them. This CDR3 comprises 14 residues. The CDR3 loop is CASSHRDSQETQYF. CDR3 bases read: TGTGCCAGCTCCCACCGGGACTCACAAGAGACC.

On this clone itself: The read ends 3 residues early relative to the CDR3; the germline J gene fills the gap. The chain has TRBV4-1 and TRBJ1-2; D perhaps matches TRBD1 (5 bases). Per germline, CDR1 MGHRA and CDR2 YSYEKL. V was clipped by 2 bases and J by 5 bases, with 24 bases between them. The CDR3 contains 18 residues. The sequenced part of the CDR3 DNA is TGCGCCAGCAGCCAACCCAACGATATGGAGGGGAAATGGTATGGC. This translates into CASSQPNDMEGKWYG. The CDR3 in full is CASSQPNDMEGKWYGYTF.

Note on this clone: The read ends 3 residues early relative to the CDR3; the germline J gene fills the gap. The chain is built from TRBV10-1 and TRBJ2-1; D may match TRBD1 or TRBD2 (6 bases each). The CDR3 covers 17 residues. Germline V gives CDR1 WNHNN, CDR2 SYGVQD (reference sequence). V was clipped by 2 bases and J by 0 bases, with 14 bases between them. CDR3 bases read: TGCGCCAGCAGTGAGGGGGGCACCGGGAGCTCCTACAATGAG. Protein: CASSEGGTGSSYNE. The entire CDR3 protein is CASSEGGTGSSYNEQFF.

About this clone: The CDR3 end lies 3 residues beyond the end of the read and is filled in from the germline J gene. The rearrangement uses TRBV5-1 and TRBJ2-1; 7 bases align to TRBD1. Germline values: CDR1 SGHRS, CDR2 YFSETQ. The trim removed 7 bases at V and 5 bases at J, leaving 9 bases unmatched. The CDR3 sequence is 14 residues long. The CDR3 bases that were read are TGCGCCAGCGGACCCGGGACAGTGGACAATGAG. This encodes CASGPGTVDNE. The full CDR3 reads CASGPGTVDNEQFF. The full variable domain, rest sourced from reference TRBV5-1 and TRBJ2-1, is KAGVTQTPRYLIKTRGQQVTLSCSPISGHRSVSWYQQTPGQGLQFLFEYFSETQRNKGNFPGRFSGRQFSNSRSEMNVSTLELGDSALYLCASGPGTVDNEQFFGPGTRLTVL.

As concerns this clone: From the germline J gene comes the end of the CDR3, since the read stops 3 residues before it. V usage is TRBV5-3 and J usage is TRBJ2-3; D gene ambiguous. TRBV5-3 is filed as an ORF, its function uncertain. CDR3 size: 12 residues. The part of the CDR3 DNA that was read is TGTGCCAGAAGCGAACCAGAAGAGACG. Protein product: CARSEPEET. The complete CDR3 protein is CARSEPEETQYF.

As to this clone: With the read ending 3 residues before the CDR3 end, the germline J gene is used to fill in that end. J is TRBJ2-7 and V is TRBV10-1, with 12 bases lining up with TRBD2. CDR3 size: 14 residues. Germline V gives CDR1 WNHNN, CDR2 SYGVQD (reference sequence). V was pared by 2 bases and J by 4 bases, with 0 bases of the junction left unmatched. The sequenced CDR3 bases are TGCGCCAGCAGTGAGGGACTAGCGGGATACGAG. Translation gives CASSEGLAGYE. The full CDR3 protein reads CASSEGLAGYEQYF.

A word on this clone: The read ends 3 residues early relative to the CDR3; the germline J gene fills the gap. This chain connects TRBV10-2 to TRBJ2-7; 8 nucleotides match TRBD2. CDR3 length: 16 residues. CDR1 and CDR2 (germline): WSHSY, SAAADI. J gave up 0 bases and V 1 base, and 5 bases lay outside the gene matches. The CDR3 is CASSEFVAGSSYEQYF. The covered CDR3 bases are TGCGCCAGCAGTGAGTTCGTAGCGGGAAGCTCCTACGAG.

As concerns this clone: The CDR3 end lies 3 residues beyond the end of the read and is filled in from the germline J gene. This rearrangement joins TRBV5-4 to TRBJ2-3, with a possible D match to TRBD1 (6 bases). CDR3 size: 14 residues. V lost 2 bases to trimming and J lost 2 bases, with 9 bases between them. The V gene's germline CDR1 is SGHNT and CDR2 YYREEE (reference sequence). Incomplete CDR3 DNA: TGTGCCAGCAGCTTCCAGGGGTACACAGATACG. It codes for CASSFQGYTDT. The CDR3 as a whole reads CASSFQGYTDTQYF.

In regard to this clone: The missing CDR3 end, 3 residues past where the read stops, is filled in from the germline J gene. V is TRBV5-1 and J is TRBJ2-7, with D possibly TRBD1 on 6 matching bases. Germline CDR1 SGHRS, CDR2 YFSETQ. This CDR3 has 13 amino acids. V was cut by 0 bases and J by 6 bases, with 10 bases left in between. The CDR3 DNA, read in part, is TGCGCCAGCAGCTTGGTTGGGGGCCGCGAG. It codes for CASSLVGGRE. The CDR3 as a whole reads CASSLVGGREQYF.

Turning to this clone: The CDR3 end lies 3 residues beyond the end of the read and is filled in from the germline J gene. V is TRBV7-8 and J is TRBJ2-3; D call uncertain. Germline lookup yields CDR1 SGHVS and CDR2 FQNEAQ. This CDR3 has 15 amino acids. The V end lost 5 bases, the J end lost 4 bases, and 16 bases lay between the germline ends. CDR3 residues: CASSPTPAAADTQYF. Partial CDR3 DNA: TGTGCCAGCAGCCCAACCCCGGCGGCAGCAGATACG.

As concerns this clone: The CDR3 end falls 3 residues outside the read, so it is completed with the germline J gene. The chain joins TRBV7-8 to TRBJ2-7; D possibly corresponds to TRBD1 (6 bases). The CDR3 spans 14 residues. The germline V and J ends were trimmed by 2 bases and 3 bases, with 11 bases remaining between them. Germline values: CDR1 SGHVS, CDR2 FQNEAQ. The CDR3 DNA, read in part, is TGTGCCAGCAGCTTAATGGGGGCGTTCTACGAG. Amino acids: CASSLMGAFYE. The CDR3 in its entirety is CASSLMGAFYEQYF.

On this clone itself: The CDR3 end is not reached by the read, which stops 3 residues before it; the germline J gene fills it in. The genes are TRBV20-1 and TRBJ1-2; maybe TRBD1 (6 bases). The CDR3 has 16 amino acids. Trimming left V 0 bases short and J 7 bases short, with 21 bases between. Germline V lookup: CDR1 DFQATT, CDR2 SNEGSKA (reference sequence). This CDR3 is CSARDSGAGDASGYTF. CDR3 DNA (partial): TGCAGTGCTAGAGATAGCGGGGCAGGGGACGCTTCTGGC.

A remark on this clone: The read halts 3 residues ahead of the CDR3 end, with the missing end drawn from the germline J gene. The chain is built from TRBV20-1 and TRBJ2-3, with D perhaps TRBD1 (6 bases). Germline values: CDR1 DFQATT, CDR2 SNEGSKA (reference sequence). V was pared by 8 bases and J by 4 bases, with 16 bases between. This CDR3 has 13 amino acids. The part of the CDR3 DNA that was read is TGCAGTATGGAAAGAAAGGGGGCAGATACG. Amino acid sequence: CSMERKGADT. The full-length CDR3 reads as CSMERKGADTQYF.

Turning to this clone: The read is 3 residues too short to cover the CDR3 end, so that end is filled in from the germline J gene. The rearrangement links TRBV30 to TRBJ2-5, with 11 bases identical to TRBD2. Trimming at V came to 6 bases and at J to 1 base, leaving 7 bases not matched to a gene. CDR1 and CDR2 from the germline V gene are GTSNPN and SVGIG (reference sequence). CDR3 length: 15 residues. Incomplete CDR3 DNA: TGTGCCTGTAGACCGGGACTAGCGGTCCAAGAGACC. This codes for CACRPGLAVQET. The whole CDR3 sequence reads CACRPGLAVQETQYF.

On this clone itself: The CDR3 is cut off 3 residues early in the read; its end comes from the germline J gene. V and J are TRBV20-1 and TRBJ1-6; D ambiguous. This CDR3 spans 17 amino acids. V was shortened by 1 base and J by 0 bases, with 13 bases between the two germline ends. Germline V gene sequence: CDR1 DFQATT, CDR2 SNEGSKA (reference sequence). The covered CDR3 bases are TGCAGTGCTAGAGTATCGGGGTCCGACTCCTATAATTCACCC. This gives the protein CSARVSGSDSYNSP. The entire CDR3 is CSARVSGSDSYNSPLHF.

Notes on this clone: The read finishes 3 residues shy of the CDR3 end, and the germline J gene is used to complete it. J is TRBJ2-3 and V is TRBV2; D perhaps matches TRBD2 (6 bases). The V and J ends lost 2 bases and 2 bases respectively, with 11 bases between them. Per the germline V gene, CDR1 is SNHLY and CDR2 is FYNNEI. This CDR3 spans 15 amino acids. CDR3 DNA (partial): TGTGCCAGCAGTGAACGGGGGATTCCCACAGATACG. This gives the protein CASSERGIPTDT. The CDR3 in full is CASSERGIPTDTQYF.

CDR3 in amino acids: CASEEDRATRGYTF. The sequenced part of the CDR3 DNA is TGTGCCAGCGAGGAGGACAGGGCCACTCGGGGC. The J gene is TRBJ1-2, the V gene TRBV2; 8 bases agree with TRBD1. The CDR3 end falls 3 residues outside the read, so it is completed with the germline J gene. The CDR3 has 14 amino acids. CDR1 and CDR2 (germline): SNHLY, FYNNEI.

Notes on this clone: From the germline J gene comes the end of the CDR3, since the read stops 3 residues before it. V is TRBV12-3 or TRBV12-4 and J is TRBJ1-5, with D maybe TRBD1 (5 bases). V shed 6 bases and J shed 7 bases, with 13 bases lying between them. This CDR3 region has 13 residues. CDR3 bases read: TGTGCCAGCAGCTATCAAGGGGAACAGCCC. Its translation: CASSYQGEQP. The whole CDR3 sequence is CASSYQGEQPQHF.

On this clone: Read coverage stops 3 residues before the CDR3 terminus; the germline J gene supplies the remainder. V is TRBV20-1 and J is TRBJ2-2; 8 nucleotides match TRBD1. Per the germline V gene, CDR1 is DFQATT and CDR2 is SNEGSKA (reference sequence). This CDR3 comprises 14 residues. CDR3 protein: CSAKGQAIRSPLFF. Incomplete CDR3 DNA: TGCAGTGCTAAGGGACAGGCGATACGGTCACCG.

For this clone: The sequenced fragment ends 3 residues before the CDR3 boundary, so the rest is inferred from the germline J gene. The V gene is TRBV6-2 or TRBV6-3, the J gene TRBJ1-1; perhaps TRBD1 as D (5 bases). Germline V CDR1 and CDR2: MNHEY, SVGEGT. The CDR3 totals 15 residues. Trimming left V 10 bases short and J 3 bases short, with 21 bases between. The DNA read from the CDR3 is TGTGCCATAATGGGGCGAGTTAATTTTCACACTGAA. As protein: CAIMGRVNFHTE. The entire CDR3 sequence reads CAIMGRVNFHTEAFF.

CDR3 in amino acids: CASSLGLGFDEQFF. CDR3 DNA (partial): TGCGCCAGCAGCTTAGGACTAGGGTTCGATGAG. The rearrangement joins TRBV5-1 to TRBJ2-1, with 7 bases matching TRBD2. The CDR3 end falls 3 residues outside the read, so it is completed with the germline J gene. This CDR3 has 14 residues. Germline loops: CDR1 SGHRS, CDR2 YFSETQ. Unmatched junction bases numbered 7, after V lost 2 bases and J lost 8 bases.

Concerning this clone itself: Sequencing ends 3 residues short of the CDR3 end; the germline J gene provides the rest. The V and J genes are TRBV7-6 and TRBJ2-2; 7 bases are shared with TRBD2. The ends lost 5 bases at V and 3 bases at J; junction bases unmatched: 12. Germline V lookup: CDR1 SGHVS, CDR2 FNYEAQ. The CDR3 runs 17 residues. CDR3 DNA (partial): TGTGCCAGCAGCCCCCTGGGAGGGGTGAGACACACCGGGGAG. This translates into CASSPLGGVRHTGE. The entire CDR3 protein is CASSPLGGVRHTGELFF.

On this clone itself: The sequence runs out 3 residues before the end of the CDR3; the remainder is reconstructed from the germline J gene. J is TRBJ2-1 and V is TRBV5-1; 12 bases agree with TRBD2. The CDR3 spans 16 residues. Trimming removed 0 bases from V and 6 bases from J; junction bases left unmatched: 4. Germline-derived CDR1 and CDR2 are SGHRS and YFSETQ. Partial CDR3 DNA: TGCGCCAGCAGCTTGGCCGGACTAGCGGGAAGCAATGAG. It yields the protein CASSLAGLAGSNE. The complete CDR3 protein is CASSLAGLAGSNEQFF. Together with reference TRBV5-1 and TRBJ2-1, the CDR3 gives the full variable domain: KAGVTQTPRYLIKTRGQQVTLSCSPISGHRSVSWYQQTPGQGLQFLFEYFSETQRNKGNFPGRFSGRQFSNSRSEMNVSTLELGDSALYLCASSLAGLAGSNEQFFGPGTRLTVL.

The CDR3 reads CASSLSGNTQYF. Incomplete CDR3 DNA: TGTGCCAGCAGCTTGTCAGGCAATACG. This chain connects TRBV5-6 to TRBJ2-3; D is unresolved. The CDR3 extends 3 residues past the end of the read, so its final part is completed from the germline J gene. The CDR3 consists of 12 residues. Trimming removed 1 base from V and 7 bases from J, with 7 bases in between. CDR1 is SGHDT, CDR2 YYEEEE, per germline.

About this clone itself: The CDR3 end falls 3 residues outside the read, so it is completed with the germline J gene. J is TRBJ1-2 and V is TRBV6-7, with TRBD1 as a possible D gene (5 bases). TRBV6-7 is classed as an ORF, of uncertain function. The CDR3 loop spans 15 amino acids. Trimming took 7 bases from V and 4 from J, leaving 19 bases between them. The sequenced CDR3 bases are TGTGCCAGCAATGCCAGGGAAGAAGAGGCCTATGGC. Protein product: CASNAREEEAYG. The full CDR3 is CASNAREEEAYGYTF.

In the case of this clone: From the germline J gene comes the end of the CDR3, since the read stops 3 residues before it. This chain links TRBV7-2 with TRBJ2-7, with 7 nucleotides matching TRBD1. Germline V gene sequence: CDR1 SGHTA, CDR2 FQGNSA. The CDR3 extends over 14 amino acids. Losses at the gene ends were 5 bases for V and 0 bases for J; bases not matched to a gene: 4. The DNA read from the CDR3 is TGTGCCAGCAGCCGCAGGGGGTCCTCCTACGAG. Translating gives CASSRRGSSYE. The entire CDR3 protein reads CASSRRGSSYEQYF. The entire variable domain, with the rest obtained from reference TRBV7-2 and TRBJ2-7, is as follows: GAGVSQSPSNKVTEKGKDVELRCDPISGHTALYWYRQSLGQGLEFLIYFQGNSAPDKSGLPSDRFSAERTGGSVSTLTIQRTQQEDSAVYLCASSRRGSSYEQYFGPGTRLTVT.